This T cell receptor beta chain comes out of a study of blood T cells in healthy people across ages (dated by TCRdb to between 2015 and 2017). About the full investigation: Template switching captured roughly one uniquely barcoded TCR beta cDNA molecule per two T cells in model experiments. To track age-related changes in TCR beta repertoire diversity, the study relied on deep sequencing normalized with unique cDNA molecular identifiers. The donors were split into four age groups: young (average 16 years), middle-aged (39), aged (62) and long-lived (approximately 80). To avoid experimental bias, donors of different ages were distributed randomly across sequencing lanes. The study analyzed two additional independent replicas of 1 million unique cDNA reads from the same blood draw for two donors, one aged 18 to 29 and one aged 80 or older.

Systemically healthy Caucasian individuals from Russia, 35 to 50 in total and aged 6 to 90 years, were included as donors. Roughly 10 milliliters of peripheral blood were drawn from each donor into EDTA-treated Vacutainer tubes. Ficoll-Paque density-gradient centrifugation was used to isolate PBMCs, with at least 6.5 million per sample. Total RNA, at least 5 micrograms per sample, was extracted from PBMCs with Trizol reagent. Naive CD45RAhigh/CD27high T cell percentages were measured by flow cytometry on a PBMC aliquot from every donor. CDR1 and CDR2 were assigned from the germline V gene as SGHAT and FQNNGV. The CDR3, cysteine through phenylalanine, is 15 amino acids long. The only DNA kept is the CDR3, 45 bases in frame from the first base. Notes on this clonotype: Its antigen target is currently unknown. No base quality values were provided; no much bigger clone lies one nucleotide off.

Results and caveats for the whole study, not just this receptor: Observed TCR beta diversity per million T cells fell roughly linearly with age, and a significant reduction was already apparent by age around 40. Compared with the aged group, more naive CD4+ T cells, fewer expanded clones and increased TCR diversity were shown by the long-lived group, suggesting age selection. Because donor CMV infection status was unknown, age-related changes in expanded clonotypes were potentially confounded. The percentage of naive T cells measured by flow cytometry correlated strongly with observed TCR beta diversity. Since profiling was done on bulk unsorted PBMCs, naive and antigen-experienced compartments could not be conclusively compared. Estimates of total diversity based on one million sequenced T cells were regarded as lower bounds and as underestimates.

The library was obtained by 5' RACE. The sequencer listed for this sample is Illumina HiSeq 2500. A second PCR of roughly 6 to 12 cycles was performed with a sample-barcoded 5' primer and a J-beta primer mix. A template-switch 5' adaptor carrying 12 random nucleotides introduced a unique molecular identifier onto each TCR beta cDNA molecule. Each sample yielded at least 2.5 million CDR3-containing paired-end reads. All of the RNA was converted into first-strand cDNA using the Mint cDNA synthesis kit, with a TRBC-specific oligonucleotide serving as the primer. All cDNA was treated with uracil-DNA glycosylase and then went through a first 18-cycle PCR with the universal primers M1SS and BC2_uni_R. In the authors' own workflow: Each sample was normalized by randomly selecting 1 million high-quality reads, each carrying a distinct molecular identifier. Reads with shared molecular identifiers were discarded instead of being binned into consensus sequences. MiTCR, run with a Q25 quality threshold and the strictest error-elimination algorithm, handled CDR3 identification, clonotype clustering and error correction. A nonparametric unseen species model using Euler transformation provided a lower-bound estimate of total TCR beta diversity. TCRdb's own reprocessing of the public reads used fastp at Q25 and MiXCR and kept productive beta chains. Rows are combined by CDR3 protein, so each entry shows the most common genes and DNA. Clone size and V and J calls follow TCRdb, not the original study. In all, the sample holds 1.5 million or so distinct CDR3 sequences, and about 40% of those were seen once. The ten largest clones add up to approximately 7.9% of the sample.

This clonotype originated in a woman between 18 and 29 years old in good health. Sequenced material: blood. The chain joins TRBV11-2 to TRBJ2-4; 8 central nucleotides agree with TRBD1. The J call is uncertain, as TRBJ2-7 better fits the DNA end. The CDR3 loop reads CASSLVGYRGDEQYF. The bases are TGTGCCAGCAGCTTAGTGGGGTACAGGGGGGACGAGCAGTACTTC.